This is a list of T cell receptor beta chains from one sample in a study of T cell repertoires in cytomegalovirus infection. In TCRdb, the reads were re-called with MiXCR into one record per CDR3 protein. This sample has hundreds of thousands of distinct CDR3 sequences; roughly 33% occur once, and the top ten carry about 18%. Their specific antigens are unknown. The starting material was cultured PBMCs, obtained from culture after CMV antigen stimulation. These receptors were collected from a human donor in good health (CMV status not recorded). Some clones in this sample may be carry-over from other donors' samples. CDR3s include the opening cysteine and the closing phenylalanine or tryptophan. The D gene is left open where the match is weak. Rows may omit the clone size; those that give it use once, few, many or a size class.

D: TRBD1; V: TRBV7-2; J: TRBJ1-1; size: .; DNA: TGTGCCAGCAGCCCTCCAGGGGGCCATACTGAAGCTTTCTTT; CDR3: CASSPPGGHTEAFF
D: .; V: TRBV6-2/TRBV6-3; J: TRBJ2-1; size: few; DNA: TGTGCCAGCATGCCCAGGGGCTGGAGCTCCTACAATGAGCAGTTCTTC; CDR3: CASMPRGWSSYNEQFF
D: TRBD1; V: TRBV3-1; J: TRBJ1-5; size: .; DNA: TGTGCCAGCAGCCAAACCTGGGACAGGGGCCAGCCCCAGCATTTT; CDR3: CASSQTWDRGQPQHF
D: .; V: TRBV7-2; J: TRBJ1-3; size: .; DNA: TGTGCCAGCAGCTTAGACCCCCCAGGGTCTGGAAACACCATATATTTT; CDR3: CASSLDPPGSGNTIYF
D: TRBD2; V: TRBV6-5; J: TRBJ2-1; size: few; DNA: TGTGCCAGCAGAACAAGACTAGCCTCCTACAATGAGCAGTTCTTC; CDR3: CASRTRLASYNEQFF
D: TRBD2; V: TRBV6-2/TRBV6-3; J: TRBJ2-3; size: few; DNA: TGTGCCAGCAGTTACCTCCCCTGGGCGGGAGGGGGTTCAGATACGCAGTATTTT; CDR3: CASSYLPWAGGGSDTQYF
D: .; V: TRBV7-8; J: TRBJ2-3; size: many; DNA: TGTGCCAGCAGCTTAGTTACTAGGGGGGTCACAGATACGCAGTATTTT; CDR3: CASSLVTRGVTDTQYF
D: .; V: TRBV11-2; J: TRBJ1-1; size: few; DNA: TGTGCCAGCAGCCCCGGTGCGACCGACGGCACTGAAGCTTTCTTT; CDR3: CASSPGATDGTEAFF
D: .; V: TRBV4-1; J: TRBJ1-3; size: once; DNA: TGCGCCAGCAGCCAAGATCTAGGGGGTGGAAACACCATATATTTT; CDR3: CASSQDLGGGNTIYF
D: .; V: TRBV28; J: TRBJ2-5; size: .; DNA: TGTGCCAGCAGTTCGCAGGACAGCAACCAAGAGACCCAGTACTTC; CDR3: CASSSQDSNQETQYF
D: .; V: TRBV2; J: TRBJ2-1; size: .; DNA: TGTGCCAGCAGCGCAGCGAGGGGCTCCTACAATGAGCAGTTCTTC; CDR3: CASSAARGSYNEQFF
D: TRBD1; V: TRBV2; J: TRBJ2-7; size: .; DNA: TGTGCCAGCAGTGATGGGACAGGGGAAGCCTACGAGCAGTACTTC; CDR3: CASSDGTGEAYEQYF
D: TRBD1; V: TRBV10-3; J: TRBJ2-7; size: .; DNA: TGTGCCACCACCCCCGAGACAGGGTGGGAGCAGTACTTC; CDR3: CATTPETGWEQYF
D: TRBD2; V: TRBV4-3; J: TRBJ2-3; size: .; DNA: TGCGCCAGCAGCCGGGGCATGGGGGGTGGTTTTTCGGGAGGGAGAGATACGCAGTATTTT; CDR3: CASSRGMGGGFSGGRDTQYF
D: TRBD1; V: TRBV12-3/TRBV12-4; J: TRBJ1-6; size: few; DNA: TGTGCCAGCAGCCCGACAGGGGGGACACCCCTCCACTTT; CDR3: CASSPTGGTPLHF
D: .; V: TRBV19; J: TRBJ2-5; size: .; DNA: TGTGCCAGTAGCCCTGACATCCAAGAGACCCAGTACTTC; CDR3: CASSPDIQETQYF
D: .; V: TRBV19; J: TRBJ2-7; size: .; DNA: TGTGCCAGTAGTATAGTCCCAGGAAAGGCCTACGAGCAGTACTTC; CDR3: CASSIVPGKAYEQYF
D: .; V: TRBV7-1; J: TRBJ2-5; size: .; DNA: TGTGCCAGCAGCCCCCGGCGGACCCAGTACTTC; CDR3: CASSPRRTQYF
D: .; V: TRBV15; J: TRBJ2-3; size: .; DNA: TGTGCCACCAGCAGAGACCCCAGCACAGATACGCAGTATTTT; CDR3: CATSRDPSTDTQYF
D: .; V: TRBV6-5; J: TRBJ1-1; size: few; DNA: TGTGCCAGCAGTTACTCAAGAGGGGGAAACACTGAAGCTTTCTTT; CDR3: CASSYSRGGNTEAFF
D: .; V: TRBV7-2; J: TRBJ2-5; size: many; DNA: TGTGCCAGCAGCGCGAGCGAGACCCAGTACTTC; CDR3: CASSASETQYF
D: TRBD1; V: TRBV7-2; J: TRBJ2-7; size: many; DNA: TGTGCCAGCATGCGGGACAGGGGGATCTACGAGCAGTACTTC; CDR3: CASMRDRGIYEQYF